The 20 T cell receptor beta chains listed next were all sequenced from one sample in a study of T cells in Graves' hyperthyroidism and ophthalmopathy. Amplification of TCR beta CDR3 regions used RNA as the template. HTBI primers drove first-round RT-PCR of the TCR CDR3. TCRdb analysed the multiplex PCR reads with MiXCR anew, one entry per CDR3 protein. The repertoire holds over 450,000 distinct CDR3 sequences, with roughly a sixth as singletons. The sample consisted of blood. These receptors all stem from a woman under 30 with Graves' ophthalmopathy.

There are many counts of this clonotype. The chain recombines TRBV7-9 with TRBJ1-1, with a weak D call TRBD1 (5 bases). Trimming removed 6 bases at V and 4 bases at J, with 12 bases between. This CDR3 spans 13 amino acids. CDR1 and CDR2 (germline): SEHNR, FQNEAQ (reference sequence). The CDR3 region has the DNA TGTGCCAGCAGACGGGGGGAGGCCACTGAAGCTTTCTTT. Translated: CASRRGEATEAFF.

To note about this clonotype: A junction end diverges from the germline sequence, so it may reflect a read error. This chain connects TRBV5-4 to TRBJ2-3; D is ambiguous. Per the germline V gene, CDR1 is SGHNT and CDR2 is YYREEE (reference sequence). The CDR3 runs to 12 residues. The CDR3 loop is CASSFSTDTQFF. The CDR3 DNA follows: TGTGCCAGCAGCTTTAGCACAGATACGCAGTTTTTT.

This clonotype occurred many times. The chain joins TRBV6-1 to TRBJ1-1; D is undetermined. The CDR3 contains 14 residues. Germline V lookup: CDR1 MNHNS, CDR2 SASEGT. V dropped 7 bases and J dropped 4 bases, with 16 bases sitting between them. The DNA for the CDR3 is TGTGCCAGCACCCCACAAGGAGTGGCCACTGAAGCTTTCTTT. Protein: CASTPQGVATEAFF.

Note on this clonotype: A much larger clonotype is one base distant, so this may be a read error. The CDR3 DNA is TGTGCCAGCAGCCTCATGTCCAGGGGCGACTCCTACGAGCAGTACTTC. Translating it yields CASSLMSRGDSYEQYF. The chain carries TRBV7-9 and TRBJ2-7; weak D call: TRBD1 (6 bases). Looked up from germline, CDR1 is SEHNR and CDR2 is FQNEAQ (reference sequence). Trimming stripped 5 bases from V and 0 bases from J, with 17 bases between. The CDR3 spans 16 residues.

The sample holds a few counts of this clonotype. This rearrangement joins TRBV6-2 or TRBV6-3 to TRBJ1-2; perhaps TRBD1 as D (6 bases). V was pared by 7 bases and J by 3 bases, with 12 bases between. This CDR3 has 13 residues. Germline loops: CDR1 MNHEY, CDR2 SVGEGT. The CDR3 loop reads CASKVPGDYGYTF. The CDR3, as DNA: TGTGCCAGCAAGGTCCCAGGGGACTATGGCTACACCTTC.

In its sample, this clonotype was seen a few times. The chain has TRBV7-3 and TRBJ2-1; the D gene is possibly TRBD1 (6 bases). This CDR3 has 16 amino acids. CDR1 is SGHTA, CDR2 FQGTGA, per germline. Trimming pared 5 bases from V and 7 bases from J, leaving 21 bases between. The CDR3 here is CASSLMGQEGMNEQFF. As DNA, the CDR3 is TGTGCCAGCAGCCTGATGGGACAAGAGGGCATGAATGAGCAGTTCTTC. Complete variable domain (other parts from reference TRBV7-3 and TRBJ2-1): GAGVSQTPSNKVTEKGKYVELRCDPISGHTALYWYRQSLGQGPEFLIYFQGTGAADDSGLPNDRFFAVRPEGSVSTLKIQRTERGDSAVYLCASSLMGQEGMNEQFFGPGTRLTVL.

At least ten counts were recorded for this clonotype. CDR3 coding DNA: TGTGCCAGCAGCCGACTCTTTCGGACTAGCGGGAGACTGGGGGAGCAGTACTTC. This translates into CASSRLFRTSGRLGEQYF. The chain is built from TRBV7-2 and TRBJ2-7, with TRBD2 matching over 13 bases. Germline V gene lookup returns CDR1 SGHTA and CDR2 FQGNSA. V was clipped by 5 bases and J by 7 bases; unmatched bases: 17. CDR3 length equals 18 residues.

This clonotype has ten or more counts. The rearrangement uses TRBV7-3 and TRBJ2-1, with 11 positions matching TRBD1. Germline-derived CDR1 and CDR2 are SGHTA and FQGTGA. The trim removed 2 bases at V and 6 bases at J, leaving 0 bases unmatched. There are 14 residues in the CDR3. The CDR3 region has the DNA TGTGCCAGCAGCTTAGGGACAGGGGGCAATGAGCAGTTCTTC. Protein product: CASSLGTGGNEQFF.

The table lists this clonotype with many counts. The J gene is TRBJ1-1, the V gene TRBV6-2 or TRBV6-3; D gene uncertain. V dropped 4 bases and J dropped 4 bases, with 7 bases sitting between them. The CDR3 consists of 12 residues. Germline CDR1 and CDR2: MNHEY and SVGEGT. CDR3 sequence: CASSSEVTEAFF. CDR3 coding DNA: TGTGCCAGCAGTTCTGAAGTCACTGAAGCTTTCTTT.

This clonotype was recorded a few times. This chain links TRBV9 with TRBJ1-5; D is undetermined. The CDR3 loop spans 14 amino acids. Deletions cut 3 bases from V and 3 bases from J, with 10 bases between. The germline V gene encodes CDR1 SGDLS and CDR2 YYNGEE. Here the CDR3 reads CASSGSGVNQPQHF. CDR3 nucleotides: TGTGCCAGCAGCGGAAGTGGGGTCAATCAGCCCCAGCATTTT.

Only a few counts were recorded for this clonotype. The junction does not match germline at one end; this may be a read error. This CDR3 reads CASSFGRESTDTQYF. CDR3 coding DNA: TGTGCTAGCAGCTTTGGCCGGGAGAGCACAGATACGCAGTATTTT. The chain joins TRBV7-7 to TRBJ2-3; tentatively, D is TRBD2 (6 bases). CDR3 length equals 15 residues. The germline gives CDR1 SSHAT, CDR2 FNYEAQ (reference sequence).

This clonotype was observed many times. V is TRBV3-1 and J is TRBJ2-7; TRBD2 matches at 11 bases. CDR1 LGHDT and CDR2 YNNKEL come from the germline V gene (reference sequence). J lost 10 bases, V lost 2 bases, and 1 base had no gene match. The CDR3 runs to 12 residues. This chain's CDR3 is CASSQTSGRQYF. DNA for the CDR3: TGTGCCAGCAGCCAAACTAGCGGGAGACAGTACTTC.

This clonotype was picked up many times. This chain joins TRBV20-1 and TRBJ1-1; no clear D gene. The CDR3 has 15 residues. The ends were cut back, 3 bases at V and 1 base at J, with 15 bases in the middle. From germline, CDR1 is DFQATT and CDR2 SNEGSKA (reference sequence). Here the CDR3 DNA reads TGCAGTGCTAGCCTGGGGAGTTTAGGGAACACTGAAGCTTTCTTT. Protein product: CSASLGSLGNTEAFF.

This clonotype was observed many times. This rearrangement joins TRBV3-1 to TRBJ2-3, with 8 bases aligning to TRBD2. The CDR3 covers 14 residues. From germline, CDR1 is LGHDT and CDR2 YNNKEL (reference sequence). With V trimmed by 4 bases and J by 4 bases, 4 bases remained unmatched. CDR3 sequence (DNA): TGTGCCAGCAGCCGGCGGGGGGCCCCAGATACGCAGTATTTT. The encoded protein is CASSRRGAPDTQYF.

This clonotype was recorded many times. The chain has TRBV20-1 and TRBJ1-1, with a possible D match to TRBD1 (6 bases). This CDR3 has 15 residues. Germline assignment: CDR1 DFQATT and CDR2 SNEGSKA (reference sequence). V gave up 6 bases and J gave up 5 bases, with 22 bases separating them. The CDR3 is CSATTKGGGATEAFF. Written as DNA, the CDR3 is TGCAGTGCCACCACTAAAGGCGGGGGCGCGACTGAAGCTTTCTTT.

The sample holds many counts of this clonotype. This chain joins TRBV13 and TRBJ2-3, with D possibly being TRBD2 (8 bases). The CDR3 extends over 17 amino acids. CDR1 and CDR2 (germline): PRHDT, FYEKMQ (reference sequence). Deletions cut 5 bases from V and 4 bases from J, with 22 bases between. The CDR3 nucleotides are TGTGCCAGCAGCCAGGGGGTCGGGGGGGCTCCCGCAGATACGCAGTATTTT. Encoded protein: CASSQGVGGAPADTQYF.

The chain has TRBV12-3 or TRBV12-4 and TRBJ1-2; tentative D call: TRBD1 (6 bases). This CDR3 is 13 amino acids long. Trimming left V 6 bases short and J 5 bases short, with 13 bases between. For the CDR3, the DNA is TGTGCCAGCAGCTACCGGACAGAGTATGGCTACACCTTC. Translation gives CASSYRTEYGYTF.

V usage is TRBV6-5 and J usage is TRBJ2-5; the D gene is possibly TRBD2 (5 bases). The CDR3 is 18 amino acids. Germline CDR1 and CDR2: MNHEY and SVGAGI. V lost 0 bases to trimming and J lost 7 bases, with 24 bases between them. This CDR3 is CASSYSPSVAAAKGTQYF. In DNA form, the CDR3 reads TGTGCCAGCAGTTACTCACCCAGTGTCGCAGCGGCAAAGGGGACCCAGTACTTC.

This clonotype was picked up many times. The genes are TRBV5-1 and TRBJ2-7; D possibly corresponds to TRBD2 (5 bases). Germline V gene sequence: CDR1 SGHRS, CDR2 YFSETQ. The V end was cut by 3 bases, the J end by 7 bases, with 20 bases between. The CDR3 is 15 amino acids. The CDR3 nucleotides are TGCGCCAGCAGCTACCATTCCGGGGAACTCGGGGAGCAGTACTTC. Encoded protein: CASSYHSGELGEQYF.

Written as DNA, the CDR3 is TGTGCCAGCAGCTCTACAGCGGGGGGAGTAACAGATACGCAGTATTTT. Residues: CASSSTAGGVTDTQYF. This chain uses TRBV7-9 with TRBJ2-3, with TRBD2 matching 9 bases. The germline gives CDR1 SEHNR, CDR2 FQNEAQ (reference sequence). The V segment lost 4 bases and the J segment 3 bases; nucleotides outside the gene matches: 8. The CDR3 consists of 16 residues.